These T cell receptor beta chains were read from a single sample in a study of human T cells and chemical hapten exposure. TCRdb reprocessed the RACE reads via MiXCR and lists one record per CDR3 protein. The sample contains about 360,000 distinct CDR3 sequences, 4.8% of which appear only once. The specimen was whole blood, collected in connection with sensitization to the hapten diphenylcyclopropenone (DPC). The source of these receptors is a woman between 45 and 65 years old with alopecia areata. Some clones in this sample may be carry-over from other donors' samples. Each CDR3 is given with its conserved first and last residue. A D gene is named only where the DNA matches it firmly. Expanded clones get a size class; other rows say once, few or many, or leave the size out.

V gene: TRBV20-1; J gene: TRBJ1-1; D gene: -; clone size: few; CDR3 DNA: TGCAGTCAGAGGCGGCTGAACACTGAAGCTTTCTTT; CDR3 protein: CSQRRLNTEAFF
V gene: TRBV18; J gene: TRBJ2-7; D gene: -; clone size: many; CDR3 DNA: TGCGCCAGCAGCCCCACAGGAACCTACGAGCAGTACTTC; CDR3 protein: CASSPTGTYEQYF
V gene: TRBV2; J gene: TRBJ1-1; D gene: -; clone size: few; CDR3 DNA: TGTGCCACCAAGGGCCAGAGGAACACTGAAGCTTTCTTT; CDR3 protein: CATKGQRNTEAFF
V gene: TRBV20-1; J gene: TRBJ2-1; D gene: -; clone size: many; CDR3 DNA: TGCAGTGCTGCCAGGGACTCGCGCAATGAGCAGTTCTTC; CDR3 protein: CSAARDSRNEQFF
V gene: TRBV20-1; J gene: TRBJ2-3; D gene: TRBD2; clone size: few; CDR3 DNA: TGCAGTGCTCTTCAGACTAGCGGGAGTCTTGATACGCAGTATTTT; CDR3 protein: CSALQTSGSLDTQYF
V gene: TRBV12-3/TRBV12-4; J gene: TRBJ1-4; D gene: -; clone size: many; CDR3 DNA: TGTGCCAGCAGTTCCAGACAGGAAAAACTGTTTTTT; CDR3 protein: CASSSRQEKLFF
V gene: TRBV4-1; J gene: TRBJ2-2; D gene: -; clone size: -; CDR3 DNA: TGCGCCAGCAGCCAGGAGGGGGGTCAGAGGCCGAACACCGGGGAGCTGTTTTTT; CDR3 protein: CASSQEGGQRPNTGELFF
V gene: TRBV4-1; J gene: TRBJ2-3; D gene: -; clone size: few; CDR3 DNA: TGCGCCAGCAGCCAAGGGGAACTAGCTCAGCCAGATACGCAGTATTTT; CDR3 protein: CASSQGELAQPDTQYF
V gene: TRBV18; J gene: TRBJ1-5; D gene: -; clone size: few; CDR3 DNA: TGTGCCAGCTCACCAGGACCGATCAATCAGCCCCAGCATTTT; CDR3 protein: CASSPGPINQPQHF
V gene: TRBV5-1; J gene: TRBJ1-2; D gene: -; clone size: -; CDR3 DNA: TGCGCCAGCAGCTTGGAAGCCAGGGGAAGTTATGGCTACACCTTC; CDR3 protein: CASSLEARGSYGYTF
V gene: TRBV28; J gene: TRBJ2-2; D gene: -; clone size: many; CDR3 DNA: TGTGCCAGCAGTTTGGTGCTCCCTGACACCGGGGAGCTGTTTTTT; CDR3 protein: CASSLVLPDTGELFF
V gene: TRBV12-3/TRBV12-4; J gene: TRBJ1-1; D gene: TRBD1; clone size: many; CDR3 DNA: TGTGCCAGCAGCTTAGTAGGGGGCAACACTGAAGCTTTCTTT; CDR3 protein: CASSLVGGNTEAFF
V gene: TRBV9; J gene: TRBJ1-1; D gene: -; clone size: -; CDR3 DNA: TGTGCCAGCAGCGCCGGGGACGGTTGGGCCACTGAAGCTTTCTTT; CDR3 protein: CASSAGDGWATEAFF
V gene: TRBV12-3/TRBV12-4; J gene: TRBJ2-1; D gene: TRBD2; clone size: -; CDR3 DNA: TGTGCCAGCAGTCCCAAGGGACTAGCGGGAGCTCTGGGGGAGCAGTTCTTC; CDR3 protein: CASSPKGLAGALGEQFF
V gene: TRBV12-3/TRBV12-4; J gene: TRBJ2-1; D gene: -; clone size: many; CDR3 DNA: TGTGCCAGCAGTTTAGGTGCGTTTAATGAGCAGTTCTTC; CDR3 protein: CASSLGAFNEQFF
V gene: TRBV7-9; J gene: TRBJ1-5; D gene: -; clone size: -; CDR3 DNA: TGTGCCAGCAGCTTAGAAGCAGGGGAAGGTCAGCCCCAGCATTTT; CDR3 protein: CASSLEAGEGQPQHF
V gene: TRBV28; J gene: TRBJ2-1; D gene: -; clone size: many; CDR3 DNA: TGTGCCAGCTTAGAAGCGGGCCCCTACAATGAGCAGTTCTTC; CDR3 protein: CASLEAGPYNEQFF
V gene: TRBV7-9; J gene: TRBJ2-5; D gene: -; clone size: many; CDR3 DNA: TGTGCCAGCAGCTTAGGAGGATGGCAGACCCAGTACTTC; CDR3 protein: CASSLGGWQTQYF
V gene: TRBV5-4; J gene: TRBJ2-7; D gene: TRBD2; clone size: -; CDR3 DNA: TGTGCCAGCAGCCCGGGACTAGCGAATAGCTACGAGCAGTACTTC; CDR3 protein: CASSPGLANSYEQYF
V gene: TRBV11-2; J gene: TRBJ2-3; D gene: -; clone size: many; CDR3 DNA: TGTGCCAGCAGCCCCCGTGGGGGAGATACGCAGTATTTT; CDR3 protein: CASSPRGGDTQYF
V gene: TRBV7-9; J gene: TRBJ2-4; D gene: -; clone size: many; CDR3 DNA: TGTGCCAGCAGTCAGGCGCGGAGCGGGGCCAAAAACATTCAGTACTTC; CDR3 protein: CASSQARSGAKNIQYF
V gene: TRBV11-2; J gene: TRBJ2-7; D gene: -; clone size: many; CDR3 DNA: TGTGCCAGCAGCAGAACCGGGACATACAACTACGAGCAGTACTTC; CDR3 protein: CASSRTGTYNYEQYF